The sequence of this TCR beta chain was determined in a study of CD4 T cells in relation to SARS-CoV-2 and coronaviruses. With respect to this clone: The antigen is not known.

Germline V gene lookup returns CDR1 SNHLY and CDR2 FYNNEI. This CDR3 contains 15 residues. Trimming removed 6 bases at V and 5 bases at J, with 19 bases between. Here immunoSEQ multiplex PCR was the method, and the copy in TCRdb shows in-frame clones only, minus some. The sample includes tens of thousands of clones, over 75% of them seen just once. CD4 enrichment then naive enrichment separated naive from memory CD4+ cells. The sample consisted of naive CD4+ T cells from PBMCs, cultured in vitro. Subset given: naive CD4+ T cells isolated by negative enrichment. The V and J genes are TRBV2 and TRBJ2-5, with D perhaps given as TRBD1 or TRBD2 (5 bases each). This TCR was sampled from an adult with COVID-19. The CDR3 loop reads CASSLDTRSGETQYF. The CDR3 DNA follows: TGTGCCAGCAGCTTGGACACCCGGTCGGGGGAGACCCAGTACTTC.